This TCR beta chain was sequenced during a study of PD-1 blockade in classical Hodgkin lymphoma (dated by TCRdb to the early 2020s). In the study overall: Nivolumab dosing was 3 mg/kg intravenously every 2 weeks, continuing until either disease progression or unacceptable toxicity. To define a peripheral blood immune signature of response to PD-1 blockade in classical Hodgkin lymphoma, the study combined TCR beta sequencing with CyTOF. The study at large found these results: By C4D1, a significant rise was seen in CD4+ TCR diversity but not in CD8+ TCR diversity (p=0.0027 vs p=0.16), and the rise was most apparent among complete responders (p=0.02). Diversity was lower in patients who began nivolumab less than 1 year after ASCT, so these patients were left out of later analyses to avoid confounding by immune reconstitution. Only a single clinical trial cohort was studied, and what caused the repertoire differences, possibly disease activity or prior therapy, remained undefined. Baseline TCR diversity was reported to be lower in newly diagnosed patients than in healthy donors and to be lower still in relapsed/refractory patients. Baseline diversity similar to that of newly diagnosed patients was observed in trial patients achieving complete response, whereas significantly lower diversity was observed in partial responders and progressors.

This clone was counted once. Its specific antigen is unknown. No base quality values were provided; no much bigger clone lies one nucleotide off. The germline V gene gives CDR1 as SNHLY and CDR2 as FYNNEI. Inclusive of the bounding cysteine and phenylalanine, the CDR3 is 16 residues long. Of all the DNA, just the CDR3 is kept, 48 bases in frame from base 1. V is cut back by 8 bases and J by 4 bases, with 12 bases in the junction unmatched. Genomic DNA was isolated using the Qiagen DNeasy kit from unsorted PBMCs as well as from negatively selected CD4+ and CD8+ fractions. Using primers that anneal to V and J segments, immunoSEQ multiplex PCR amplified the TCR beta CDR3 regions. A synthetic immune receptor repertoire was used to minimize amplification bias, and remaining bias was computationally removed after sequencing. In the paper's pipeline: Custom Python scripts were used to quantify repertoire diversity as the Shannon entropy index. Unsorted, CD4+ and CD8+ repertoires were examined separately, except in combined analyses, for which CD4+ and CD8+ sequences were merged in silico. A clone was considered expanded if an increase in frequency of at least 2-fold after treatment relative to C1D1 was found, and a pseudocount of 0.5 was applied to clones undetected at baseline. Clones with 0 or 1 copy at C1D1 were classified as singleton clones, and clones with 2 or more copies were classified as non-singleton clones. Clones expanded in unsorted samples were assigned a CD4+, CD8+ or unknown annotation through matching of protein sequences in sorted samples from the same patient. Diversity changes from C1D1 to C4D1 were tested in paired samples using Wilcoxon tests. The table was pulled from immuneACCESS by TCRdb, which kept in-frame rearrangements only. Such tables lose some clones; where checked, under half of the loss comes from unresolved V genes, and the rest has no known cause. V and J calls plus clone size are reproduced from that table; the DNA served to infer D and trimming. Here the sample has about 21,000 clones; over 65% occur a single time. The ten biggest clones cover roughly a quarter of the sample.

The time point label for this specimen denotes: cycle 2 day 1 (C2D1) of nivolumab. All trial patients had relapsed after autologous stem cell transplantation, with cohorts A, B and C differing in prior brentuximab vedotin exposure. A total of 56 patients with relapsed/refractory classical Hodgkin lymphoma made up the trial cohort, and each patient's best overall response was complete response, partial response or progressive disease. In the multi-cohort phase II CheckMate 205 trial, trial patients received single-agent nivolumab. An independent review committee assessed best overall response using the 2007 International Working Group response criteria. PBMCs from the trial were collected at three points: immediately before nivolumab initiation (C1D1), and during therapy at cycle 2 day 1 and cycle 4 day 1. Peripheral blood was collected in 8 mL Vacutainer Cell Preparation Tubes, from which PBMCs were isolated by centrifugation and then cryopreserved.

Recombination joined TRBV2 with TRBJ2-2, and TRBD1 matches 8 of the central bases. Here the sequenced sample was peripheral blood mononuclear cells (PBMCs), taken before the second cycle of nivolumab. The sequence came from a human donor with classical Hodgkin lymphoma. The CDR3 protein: CASREDRVPATGELFF. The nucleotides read TGTGCCAGCCGAGAGGACAGGGTCCCAGCCACCGGGGAGCTGTTTTTT.